Described below is a single TCR beta chain sequence and its context. This record comes from a study of blood T cell repertoires in COVID-19. Method: immunoSEQ multiplex PCR; TCRdb's copy keeps in-frame clones and lacks some. The table records 200,000 to 300,000 clones, 70% to 90% of them present only once. The germline V gene has CDR1 MGHRA and CDR2 YSYEKL. There are 16 residues in the CDR3. Trimming cost V 4 bases and J 2 bases, with 16 bases left between them. The source is a middle-aged woman with acute or convalescent COVID-19. The chain combines TRBV4-1 with TRBJ2-3; D ambiguous. The sequencing sample was made of peripheral blood. CDR3 sequence (DNA): TGCGCCAGCAGCCCGATCCCCGGTCGATTCACAGATACGCAGTATTTT. This sequence encodes CASSPIPGRFTDTQYF.